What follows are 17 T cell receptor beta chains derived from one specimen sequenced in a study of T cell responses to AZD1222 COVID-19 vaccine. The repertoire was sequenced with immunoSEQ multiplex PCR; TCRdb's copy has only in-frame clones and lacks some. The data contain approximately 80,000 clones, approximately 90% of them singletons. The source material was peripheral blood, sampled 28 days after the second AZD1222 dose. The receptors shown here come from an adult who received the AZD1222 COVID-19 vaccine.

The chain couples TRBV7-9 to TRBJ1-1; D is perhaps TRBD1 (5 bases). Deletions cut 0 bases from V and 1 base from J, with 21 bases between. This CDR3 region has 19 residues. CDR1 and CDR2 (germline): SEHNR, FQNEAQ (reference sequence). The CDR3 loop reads CASSLAASGVRGPNTEAFF. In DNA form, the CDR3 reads TGTGCCAGCAGCTTAGCGGCGAGTGGGGTGAGGGGCCCGAACACTGAAGCTTTCTTT. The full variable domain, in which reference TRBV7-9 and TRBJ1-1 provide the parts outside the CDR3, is DTGVSQNPRHKITKRGQNVTFRCDPISEHNRLYWYRQTLGQGPEFLTYFQNEAQLEKSRLLSDRFSAERPKGSFSTLEIQRTEQGDSAMYLCASSLAASGVRGPNTEAFFGQGTRLTVV.

CDR3 protein: CASSSIPHRVDIDEQFF. CDR3 nucleotide sequence: TGTGCCAGCAGCTCCATACCCCACCGAGTCGATATAGATGAGCAGTTCTTC. V usage is TRBV6-2 or TRBV6-3 and J usage is TRBJ2-1; D is ambiguous. V was cut by 6 bases and J by 8 bases, with 26 bases left in between. The V gene's germline CDR1 is MNHEY and CDR2 SVGEGT. The CDR3 totals 17 residues.

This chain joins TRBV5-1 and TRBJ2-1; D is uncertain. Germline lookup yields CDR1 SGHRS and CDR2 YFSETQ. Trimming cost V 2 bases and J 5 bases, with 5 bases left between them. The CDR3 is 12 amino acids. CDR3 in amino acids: CASSLPNNEQFF. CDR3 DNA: TGCGCCAGCAGCTTACCCAACAATGAGCAGTTCTTC.

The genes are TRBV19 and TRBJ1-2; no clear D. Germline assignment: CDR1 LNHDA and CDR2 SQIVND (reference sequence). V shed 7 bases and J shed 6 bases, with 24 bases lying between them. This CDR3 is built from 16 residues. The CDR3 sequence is CASNSIGPVPNHGYTF. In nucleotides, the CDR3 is TGTGCCAGTAACTCGATCGGGCCCGTTCCAAACCATGGCTACACCTTC.

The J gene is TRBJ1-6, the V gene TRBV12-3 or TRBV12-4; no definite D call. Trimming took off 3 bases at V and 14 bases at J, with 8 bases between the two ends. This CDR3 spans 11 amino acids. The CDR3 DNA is TGTGCCAGCAGTTTGCAATTCACCCTCCACTTT. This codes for CASSLQFTLHF.

The CDR3: CASRRSGTLTQYF. The CDR3 bases are TGTGCCAGCAGACGTTCCGGGACACTGACCCAGTACTTC. This sequence joins TRBV7-9 and TRBJ2-5; possible D gene TRBD1, 6 bases. The CDR3 is 13 residues long. Germline CDR1 reads SEHNR; CDR2 reads FQNEAQ (reference sequence). Trimming removed 6 bases at V and 7 bases at J, with 15 bases between.

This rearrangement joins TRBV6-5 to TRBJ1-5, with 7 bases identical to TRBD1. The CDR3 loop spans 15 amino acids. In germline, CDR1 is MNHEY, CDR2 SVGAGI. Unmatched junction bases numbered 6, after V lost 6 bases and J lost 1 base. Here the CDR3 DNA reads TGTGCCAGCAGGACCCGACAGGGAAGCAATCAGCCCCAGCATTTT. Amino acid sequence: CASRTRQGSNQPQHF.

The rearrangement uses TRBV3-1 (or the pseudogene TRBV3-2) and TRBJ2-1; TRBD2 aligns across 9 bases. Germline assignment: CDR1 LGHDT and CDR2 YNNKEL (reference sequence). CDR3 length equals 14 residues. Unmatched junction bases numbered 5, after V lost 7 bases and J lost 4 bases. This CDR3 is CASTRAGGYNEQFF. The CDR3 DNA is TGTGCCAGCACCAGGGCGGGAGGGTACAATGAGCAGTTCTTC.

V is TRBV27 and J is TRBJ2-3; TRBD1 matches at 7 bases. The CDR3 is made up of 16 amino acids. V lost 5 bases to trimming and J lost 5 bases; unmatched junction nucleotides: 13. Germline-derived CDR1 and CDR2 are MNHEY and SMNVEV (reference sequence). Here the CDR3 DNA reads TGTGCCAGCAGTCCGACAACGGACAGGAACAGAGATACGCAGTATTTT. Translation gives CASSPTTDRNRDTQYF.

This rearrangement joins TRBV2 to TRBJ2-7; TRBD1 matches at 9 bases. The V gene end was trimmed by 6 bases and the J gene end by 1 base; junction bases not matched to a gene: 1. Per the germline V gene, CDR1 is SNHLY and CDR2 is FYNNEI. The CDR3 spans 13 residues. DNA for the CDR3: TGTGCCAGCAGGGACAGGGGTTCCTACGAGCAGTACTTC. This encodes CASRDRGSYEQYF.

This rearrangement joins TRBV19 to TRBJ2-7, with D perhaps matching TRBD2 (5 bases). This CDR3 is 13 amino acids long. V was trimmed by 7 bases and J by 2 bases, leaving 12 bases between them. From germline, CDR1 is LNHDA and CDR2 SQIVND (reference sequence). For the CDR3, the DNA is TGTGCCAGTATGCCAAGGGAGCCCTACGAGCAGTACTTC. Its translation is CASMPREPYEQYF.

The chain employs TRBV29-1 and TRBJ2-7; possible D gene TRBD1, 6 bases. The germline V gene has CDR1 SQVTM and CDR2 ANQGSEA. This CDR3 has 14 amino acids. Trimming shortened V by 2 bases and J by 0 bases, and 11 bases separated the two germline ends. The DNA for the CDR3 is TGCAGCGTTGAAACAGGGCGAAGCTCCTACGAGCAGTACTTC. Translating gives CSVETGRSSYEQYF.

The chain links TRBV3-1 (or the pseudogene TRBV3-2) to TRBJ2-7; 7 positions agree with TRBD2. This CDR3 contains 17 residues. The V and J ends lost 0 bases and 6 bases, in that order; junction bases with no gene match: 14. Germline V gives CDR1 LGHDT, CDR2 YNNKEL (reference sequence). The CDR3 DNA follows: TGTGCCAGCAGCCAAGAAGGGTCGGCGGGAGCTAGAGTCGAGCAGTACTTC. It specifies CASSQEGSAGARVEQYF.

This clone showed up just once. CDR3 protein: CASSDSSGSTGELFF. CDR3 coding DNA: TGTGCCAGCAGTGACTCTAGCGGGAGCACCGGGGAGCTGTTTTTT. V gene TRBV6-4 combines with J gene TRBJ2-2, with TRBD2 matching 9 bases. The CDR3 runs to 15 residues. Looked up from germline, CDR1 is MRHNA and CDR2 is SNTAGT. Trimming at V came to 0 bases and at J to 4 bases, leaving 0 bases not matched to a gene.

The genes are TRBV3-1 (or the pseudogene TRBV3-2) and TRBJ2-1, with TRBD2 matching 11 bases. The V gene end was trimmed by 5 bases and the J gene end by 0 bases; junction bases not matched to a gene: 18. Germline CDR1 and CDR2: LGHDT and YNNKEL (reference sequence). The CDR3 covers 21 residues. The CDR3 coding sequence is TGTGCCAGCAGCTATGACAGTCCGGGACTAGCGGCCTCGAGCTCCTACAATGAGCAGTTCTTC. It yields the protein CASSYDSPGLAASSSYNEQFF.

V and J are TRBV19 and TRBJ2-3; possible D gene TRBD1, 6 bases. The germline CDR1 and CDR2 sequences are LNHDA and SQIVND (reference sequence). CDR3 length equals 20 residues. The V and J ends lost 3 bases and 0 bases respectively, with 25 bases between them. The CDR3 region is CASSIRGRGLSSPSTDTQYF. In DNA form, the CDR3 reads TGTGCCAGTAGTATTCGGGGCAGGGGCCTTTCTTCTCCTAGCACAGATACGCAGTATTTT.

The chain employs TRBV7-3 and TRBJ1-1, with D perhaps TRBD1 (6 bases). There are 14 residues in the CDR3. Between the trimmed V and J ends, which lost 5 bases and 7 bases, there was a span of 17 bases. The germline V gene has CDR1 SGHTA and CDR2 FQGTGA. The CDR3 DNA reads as TGTGCCAGCAGCCCCGACATAGGGGGGGATGAAGCTTTCTTT. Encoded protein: CASSPDIGGDEAFF. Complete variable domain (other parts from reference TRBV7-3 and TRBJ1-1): GAGVSQTPSNKVTEKGKYVELRCDPISGHTALYWYRQSLGQGPEFLIYFQGTGAADDSGLPNDRFFAVRPEGSVSTLKIQRTERGDSAVYLCASSPDIGGDEAFFGQGTRLTVV.